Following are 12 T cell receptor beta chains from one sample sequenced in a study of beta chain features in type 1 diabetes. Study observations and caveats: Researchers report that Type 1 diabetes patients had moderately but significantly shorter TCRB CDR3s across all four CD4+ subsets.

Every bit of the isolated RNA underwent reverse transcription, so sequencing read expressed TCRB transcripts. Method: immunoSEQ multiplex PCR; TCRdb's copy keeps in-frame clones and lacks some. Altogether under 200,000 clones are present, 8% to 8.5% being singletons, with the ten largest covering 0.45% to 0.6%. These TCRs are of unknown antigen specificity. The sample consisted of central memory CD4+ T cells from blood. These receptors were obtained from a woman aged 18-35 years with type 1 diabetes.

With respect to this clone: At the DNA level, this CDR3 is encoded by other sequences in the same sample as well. The CDR3 sequence is CASSLALSTDTQYF. In DNA form, the CDR3 reads TGCGCCAGCAGCTTGGCCCTGAGCACAGATACGCAGTATTTT. The chain carries TRBV5-1 and TRBJ2-3; no clear D. Germline V gene sequence: CDR1 SGHRS, CDR2 YFSETQ. The CDR3 is made up of 14 amino acids. V lost 0 bases, J lost 0 bases, and 5 bases lay in between.

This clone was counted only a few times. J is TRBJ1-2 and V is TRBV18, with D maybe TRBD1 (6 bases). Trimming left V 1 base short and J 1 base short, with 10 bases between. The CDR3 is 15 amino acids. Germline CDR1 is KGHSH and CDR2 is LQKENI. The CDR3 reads CASSPQGQNNYGYTF. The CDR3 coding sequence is TGTGCCAGCTCACCACAAGGACAGAATAACTATGGCTACACCTTC.

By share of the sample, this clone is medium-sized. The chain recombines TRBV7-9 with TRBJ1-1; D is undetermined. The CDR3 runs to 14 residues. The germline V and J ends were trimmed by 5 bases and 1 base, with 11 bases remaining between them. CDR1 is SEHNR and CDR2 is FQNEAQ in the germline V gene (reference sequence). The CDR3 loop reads CASSPNPGNTEAFF. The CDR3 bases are TGTGCCAGCAGCCCAAACCCAGGGAACACTGAAGCTTTCTTT.

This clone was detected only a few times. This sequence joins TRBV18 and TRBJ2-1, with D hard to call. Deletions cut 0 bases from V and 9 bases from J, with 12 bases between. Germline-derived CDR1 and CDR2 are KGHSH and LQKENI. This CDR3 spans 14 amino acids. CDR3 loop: CASSPPRPALEQFF. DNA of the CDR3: TGTGCCAGCTCACCACCCCGTCCCGCACTTGAGCAGTTCTTC.

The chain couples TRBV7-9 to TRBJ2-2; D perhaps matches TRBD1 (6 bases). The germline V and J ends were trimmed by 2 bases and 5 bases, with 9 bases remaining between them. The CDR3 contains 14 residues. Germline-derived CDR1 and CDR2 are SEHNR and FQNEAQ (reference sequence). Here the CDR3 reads CASSLHRATGELFF. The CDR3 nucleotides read TGTGCCAGCAGCTTACACAGGGCGACCGGGGAGCTGTTTTTT.

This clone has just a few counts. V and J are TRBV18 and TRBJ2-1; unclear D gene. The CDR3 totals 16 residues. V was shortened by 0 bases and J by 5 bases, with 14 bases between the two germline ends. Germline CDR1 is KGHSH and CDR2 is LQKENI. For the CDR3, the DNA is TGTGCCAGCTCACCACCACCCGGTACTACGAACAATGAGCAGTTCTTC. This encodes CASSPPPGTTNNEQFF. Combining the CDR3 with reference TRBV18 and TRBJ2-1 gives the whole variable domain NAGVMQNPRHLVRRRGQEARLRCSPMKGHSHVYWYRQLPEEGLKFMVYLQKENIIDESGMPKERFSAEFPKEGPSILRIQQVVRGDSAAYFCASSPPPGTTNNEQFFGPGTRLTVL.

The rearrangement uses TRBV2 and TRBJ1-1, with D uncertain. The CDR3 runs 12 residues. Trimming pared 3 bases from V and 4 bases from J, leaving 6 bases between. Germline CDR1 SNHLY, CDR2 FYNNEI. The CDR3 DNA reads TGTGCCAGCAGTGACGGGGTCACTGAAGCTTTCTTT. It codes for CASSDGVTEAFF.

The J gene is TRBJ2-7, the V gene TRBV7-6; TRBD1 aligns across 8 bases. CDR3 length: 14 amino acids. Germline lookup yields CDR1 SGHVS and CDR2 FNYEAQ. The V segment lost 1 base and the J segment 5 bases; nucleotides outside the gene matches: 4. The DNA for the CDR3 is TGTGCCAGCAGCTTAGACCAGGGGGCAGACGAGCAGTACTTC. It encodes CASSLDQGADEQYF.

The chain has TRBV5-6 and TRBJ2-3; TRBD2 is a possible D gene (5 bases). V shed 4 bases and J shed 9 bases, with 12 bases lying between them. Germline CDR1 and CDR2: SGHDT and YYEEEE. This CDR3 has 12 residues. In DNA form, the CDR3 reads TGTGCCAGCAGCGTGGACTCCAGGACGCAGTATTTT. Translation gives CASSVDSRTQYF.

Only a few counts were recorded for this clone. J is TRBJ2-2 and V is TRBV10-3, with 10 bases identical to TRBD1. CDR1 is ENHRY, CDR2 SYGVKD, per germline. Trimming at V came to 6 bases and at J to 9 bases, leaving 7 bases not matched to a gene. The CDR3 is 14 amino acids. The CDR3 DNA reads TGTGCCATCAGGGGGACAGGGGAGGACCGGGAGCTGTTTTTT. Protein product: CAIRGTGEDRELFF.

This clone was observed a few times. The CDR3 is CASSIAGQINTEAFF. The CDR3 DNA is TGTGCCAGCTCAATCGCGGGACAGATAAACACTGAAGCTTTCTTT. The chain has TRBV18 and TRBJ1-1; the match to TRBD1 covers 7 bases. V was pared by 5 bases and J by 2 bases, with 8 bases of the junction left unmatched. CDR3 length: 15 residues. Germline V gene data show CDR1 as KGHSH and CDR2 as LQKENI.

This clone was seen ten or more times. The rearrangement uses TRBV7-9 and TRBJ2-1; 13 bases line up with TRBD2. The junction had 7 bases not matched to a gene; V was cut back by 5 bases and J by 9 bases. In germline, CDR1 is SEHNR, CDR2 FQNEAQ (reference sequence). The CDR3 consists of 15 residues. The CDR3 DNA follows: TGTGCCAGCAGCCTTCCCGGACTAGCGGGAGTTGAGCAGTTCTTC. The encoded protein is CASSLPGLAGVEQFF.